The 4 T cell receptor beta chains listed next were all sequenced from one sample in a study of T cells in Graves' hyperthyroidism and ophthalmopathy. Using RNA transcripts as the source, TCR beta CDR3 regions were amplified. A set of HTBI primers served as the primers for a first-round RT-PCR of the TCR CDR3. MiXCR, run by TCRdb on the multiplex PCR reads, gives a single entry per CDR3 protein. The sample lists 600,000 to 650,000 distinct CDR3 sequences, around 21% occurring once. Sample: blood. These receptors were collected from a man aged 25-45 years with Graves' ophthalmopathy.

The V and J genes are TRBV6-1 and TRBJ2-7; tentative D call: TRBD1 (5 bases). Trimming left V 3 bases short and J 5 bases short, with 11 bases between. This CDR3 is built from 13 residues. Germline lookup yields CDR1 MNHNS and CDR2 SASEGT. CDR3 in DNA: TGTGCCAGCAGTGAGTCCAGGGCCCACGAGCAGTACTTC. This encodes CASSESRAHEQYF.

Many counts were recorded for this clonotype. The chain links TRBV28 to TRBJ1-5, with 9 bases fitting TRBD1. Trimming removed 9 bases from V and 3 bases from J; junction bases left unmatched: 12. Germline CDR1 is MDHEN and CDR2 is SYDVKM. The CDR3 is made up of 16 amino acids. This CDR3 reads CASYPGTGRVNQPQHF. The CDR3 coding sequence is TGTGCCAGTTACCCCGGGACAGGGCGAGTCAATCAGCCCCAGCATTTT. The whole variable domain, remainder taken from reference TRBV28 and TRBJ1-5, is DVKVTQSSRYLVKRTGEKVFLECVQDMDHENMFWYRQDPGLGLRLIYFSYDVKMKEKGDIPEGYSVSREKKERFSLILESASTNQTSMYLCASYPGTGRVNQPQHFGDGTRLSIL.

V is TRBV16 and J is TRBJ1-6; 8 bases are shared with TRBD1. Germline V CDR1 and CDR2: KGHSY, FQNENV. Trimming took 2 bases from V and 4 from J; bases not matched to a gene: 4. This CDR3 contains 16 residues. CDR3 coding DNA: TGTGCCAGCAGCCAAATGACAGGGGAGTATAATTCACCCCTCCACTTT. Encoded protein: CASSQMTGEYNSPLHF.

This clonotype occurred a few times. V and J are TRBV7-9 and TRBJ2-2, with TRBD2 matching over 8 bases. The junction had 10 bases not matched to a gene; V was cut back by 5 bases and J by 5 bases. The CDR3 covers 16 residues. The germline V gene has CDR1 SEHNR and CDR2 FQNEAQ (reference sequence). CDR3 protein: CASSPSGTRGTGELFF. DNA for the CDR3: TGTGCCAGCAGCCCTTCGGGGACTAGGGGGACCGGGGAGCTGTTTTTT.